A selection of T cell receptor beta chains follows, all from one sample in a study of Ad26.COV2.S vaccination and SARS-CoV-2 variants. TCRdb keeps only in-frame clones here, not all; method: immunoSEQ multiplex PCR. There are about 680,000 clones in the sample; 89% occur only once, and about 1.5% lies in the top ten. The sample consisted of peripheral blood, taken in a trial of Ad26.COV2.S vaccine versus placebo. The receptors come from a person aged 18 to 65 who received the Ad26.COV2.S COVID-19 vaccine or a placebo. The CDR3 runs from the conserved cysteine through the conserved F or W. Each record gives: V gene, D gene, clone size, J gene, CDR3 DNA, CDR3 protein. A D gene is named only where the DNA matches it firmly. Clone size appears in some rows only: once, few, many, or a class for an expanded clone.

TRBV4-2,NA,NA,TRBJ1-6,TGTGCCAGCACCCTATCGTGGCAGACTAATTCACCCCTCCACTTT,CASTLSWQTNSPLHF
TRBV6-1,NA,once,TRBJ1-4,TGTGCCAGCAGTGAGGGGGGGACTAATGAAAAACTGTTTTTT,CASSEGGTNEKLFF
TRBV9,TRBD1,NA,TRBJ1-2,TGTGCCAGCAGCGTAGCCTCGACAGGGAACTATGGCTACACCTTC,CASSVASTGNYGYTF
TRBV30,NA,NA,TRBJ2-7,TGTGCCTGGAGTATGGGTGGCACCTACGAGCAGTACTTC,CAWSMGGTYEQYF
TRBV10-1,NA,NA,TRBJ2-7,TGCGCCAGCAGGGACCAGGGACAGCAGTACTTC,CASRDQGQQYF
TRBV27,TRBD1,NA,TRBJ2-7,TGTGCCAGCAGCACTGGACAGGCGCCGACCGAGCAGTACTTC,CASSTGQAPTEQYF
TRBV14,NA,NA,TRBJ1-1,TGTGCCAGCAGCCAAGCCTGGGGCGGTGGGTACACTGAAGCTTTCTTT,CASSQAWGGGYTEAFF
TRBV18,NA,NA,TRBJ2-2,TGTGCCAGCTCACCCCTTGATGGTTATTCCGGGGAGCTGTTTTTT,CASSPLDGYSGELFF
TRBV18,NA,NA,TRBJ1-3,TGTGCCAGCTCACCAGGGCCTGGAAACACCATATATTTT,CASSPGPGNTIYF
TRBV19,TRBD1,NA,TRBJ1-1,TGTGCCAGTAGTCCTACAGGGGCCAACACTGAAGCTTTCTTT,CASSPTGANTEAFF
TRBV5-5,NA,NA,TRBJ1-1,TGTGCCAGCAGCTTGCAGGTCAGGGCCCTGAACACTGAAGCTTTCTTT,CASSLQVRALNTEAFF
TRBV5-4,TRBD2,NA,TRBJ2-1,TGTGCCAGCAGCTTGGGGCTAGCGGGGGGGAATGAGCAGTTCTTC,CASSLGLAGGNEQFF
TRBV6-4,NA,once,TRBJ2-3,TGTGCCAGCAGTGACGGTCCCGACTACAGGGACCCAGATACGCAGTATTTT,CASSDGPDYRDPDTQYF
TRBV2,NA,once,TRBJ1-1,TGTGCCAGCAGTGAACGTTTGCCAGGGTCCTTGGAGAACACTGAAGCTTTCTTT,CASSERLPGSLENTEAFF
TRBV4-3,NA,NA,TRBJ2-3,TGCGCCAGCAGCCAAGATAGGGCAGCAGCTAGCACAGATACGCAGTATTTT,CASSQDRAAASTDTQYF
TRBV18,TRBD2,NA,TRBJ2-1,TGTGCCAGCTCACCTTCCATAGGGACTAGCGATGAGCAGTTCTTC,CASSPSIGTSDEQFF
TRBV18,NA,NA,TRBJ1-6,TGTGCCAGCTCACCACCTGGGGTATGGAATTCACCCCTCCACTTT,CASSPPGVWNSPLHF